The 2 T cell receptor beta chains below come from one sample, sequenced in a study of early T cells in non-severe SARS-CoV-2 infection. MiXCR, applied by TCRdb to the 5' RACE reads, yields one record per CDR3 protein. The sample shows around 83,000 distinct CDR3 sequences, roughly a tenth of them seen only once. Sequenced material: whole blood, taken at baseline. Every receptor here comes from an adult who was a healthcare worker with PCR-confirmed SARS-CoV-2 infection or an uninfected control (not recorded which).

This clonotype showed up many times. The chain has TRBV10-3 and TRBJ2-7, with D maybe TRBD2 (6 bases). V was shortened by 2 bases and J by 4 bases, with 12 bases between the two germline ends. Germline V gives CDR1 ENHRY, CDR2 SYGVKD. CDR3 length: 14 amino acids. The chain's CDR3 is CAISEDGSSYEQYF. In nucleotides, the CDR3 is TGTGCCATCAGTGAGGACGGGAGTAGTTACGAGCAGTACTTC.

This clonotype has more than one count but fewer than ten. V usage is TRBV27 and J usage is TRBJ2-7; 10 nucleotides match TRBD2. Germline assignment: CDR1 MNHEY and CDR2 SMNVEV (reference sequence). The length of the CDR3 is 15 residues. V lost 5 bases and J lost 3; bases outside the gene matches: 7. CDR3 amino acids: CASSQTSGLHYEQYF. In nucleotides, the CDR3 is TGTGCCAGCAGTCAGACTAGCGGGCTCCACTACGAGCAGTACTTC.